A selection of T cell receptor beta chains follows, all from one sample in a study of T cells in Graves' hyperthyroidism and ophthalmopathy. TCRdb recomputed calls from the multiplex PCR reads with MiXCR, one row per CDR3 protein. The table has fewer than 500,000 distinct CDR3 sequences, approximately 12% seen once; the top ten hold around 21%. Sequenced: blood. Receptors were obtained from a man aged 25 to 45 with Graves' hyperthyroidism that later progressed to Graves' ophthalmopathy. Each CDR3 is given with its conserved first and last residue. D genes are given only for firm matches. Size is stated for part of the rows, as once, few or many counts, or as a class when the clone is expanded.

D gene	V gene	J gene	clone size	CDR3 protein	CDR3 DNA
TRBD2	TRBV9	TRBJ2-3	NA	CASSPRGGPSTDTQYF	TGTGCCAGCAGCCCCCGCGGGGGGCCGAGCACAGATACGCAGTATTTT
NA	TRBV30	TRBJ2-7	many	CAWSQGVTYEQYF	TGTGCCTGGAGCCAAGGTGTCACCTACGAGCAGTACTTC
NA	TRBV20-1	TRBJ1-2	few	CSASTGGASYGYTF	TGCAGTGCTAGCACCGGGGGCGCTTCCTATGGCTACACCTTC
NA	TRBV7-3	TRBJ2-1	few	CASSLSVNSYNEQFF	TGTGCCAGCAGCTTAAGTGTCAATTCCTACAATGAGCAGTTCTTC
TRBD2	TRBV24-1	TRBJ2-1	few	CATSDHLLAGGENEQFF	TGTGCCACCAGTGATCACTTACTAGCGGGGGGCGAGAATGAGCAGTTCTTC
NA	TRBV18	TRBJ1-6	NA	CASSPQPGFDSPLHF	TGTGCCAGCTCACCACAACCAGGGTTTGATTCACCCCTCCACTTT
TRBD2	TRBV20-1	TRBJ2-1	many	CSARGGLGGGWDEQFF	TGCAGTGCTAGAGGGGGCCTTGGCGGGGGGTGGGATGAGCAGTTCTTC
TRBD1	TRBV6-1	TRBJ2-3	few	CASSETGGDTDTQYF	TGTGCCAGCAGTGAGACAGGGGGCGACACAGATACGCAGTATTTT
TRBD2	TRBV24-1	TRBJ2-5	many	CATSAASGGETQYF	TGTGCCACCAGTGCGGCTAGCGGGGGTGAGACCCAGTACTTC
NA	TRBV14	TRBJ2-2	NA	CASSPSWDGELFF	TGTGCCAGCAGCCCCTCTTGGGACGGGGAGCTGTTTTTT
TRBD2	TRBV11-2	TRBJ2-2	many	CASIGLAGVFTGELFF	TGTGCCAGCATTGGTTTAGCGGGGGTGTTTACTGGGGAGCTGTTTTTT
NA	TRBV7-9	TRBJ1-4	NA	CASSFAGGGEKLFF	TGTGCCAGCAGCTTCGCTGGGGGCGGTGAAAAACTGTTTTTT
NA	TRBV5-1	TRBJ2-3	NA	CASSRGGYTDTQYF	TGCGCCAGCAGCCGAGGTGGATACACAGATACGCAGTATTTT
TRBD1	TRBV20-1	TRBJ2-3	NA	CSARDNRGNTDTQYF	TGCAGTGCTAGAGATAACAGGGGAAACACAGATACGCAGTATTTT
NA	TRBV7-6	TRBJ2-7	many	CASSLETGISYEQYF	TGTGCCAGCAGCTTAGAGACAGGAATCTCCTACGAGCAGTACTTC
TRBD2	TRBV10-3	TRBJ2-7	few	CAISRAGATYEQYF	TGTGCCATCAGTCGAGCGGGGGCCACCTACGAGCAGTACTTC
NA	TRBV10-3	TRBJ2-7	NA	CATGPNYEQYF	TGTGCCACTGGACCCAACTACGAGCAGTACTTC
NA	TRBV4-1	TRBJ1-6	few	CASTTGTGNSPLHF	TGCGCCAGCACCACCGGGACGGGTAATTCACCCCTCCACTTT
TRBD2	TRBV6-2/TRBV6-3	TRBJ2-1	NA	CASRIAGASYNEQFF	TGTGCCAGCAGAATAGCGGGGGCATCCTACAATGAGCAGTTCTTC
TRBD2	TRBV4-1	TRBJ2-3	few	CASSLLAEGQDTQYF	TGCGCCAGCAGCCTACTAGCGGAGGGGCAAGATACGCAGTATTTT
TRBD1	TRBV11-2	TRBJ2-7	many	CASSLRTGQHEQYF	TGTGCCAGCAGCTTGAGGACAGGGCAGCACGAGCAGTACTTC
TRBD1	TRBV28	TRBJ1-4	many	CASRHRGLGYEKLFF	TGTGCCAGCAGACACAGGGGACTCGGGTATGAAAAACTGTTTTTT
NA	TRBV14	TRBJ1-1	NA	CASSYQEDTEAFF	TGTGCCAGCAGCTATCAAGAGGACACTGAAGCTTTCTTT
TRBD2	TRBV12-3/TRBV12-4	TRBJ2-3	many	CASSSGTMRTDTQYF	TGTGCCAGCAGCTCGGGGACTATGCGCACAGATACGCAGTATTTT
NA	TRBV28	TRBJ1-4	many	CASSLPTATNEKLFF	TGTGCCAGCAGTTTACCCACGGCGACTAATGAAAAACTGTTTTTT
NA	TRBV30	TRBJ1-3	many	CASRRLGPGTIYF	TGTGCCTCCAGGAGGCTAGGCCCCGGAACCATATATTTT
TRBD1	TRBV20-1	TRBJ1-4	NA	CSAGGGDEKLFF	TGCAGTGCTGGAGGGGGCGATGAAAAACTGTTTTTT
NA	TRBV7-3	TRBJ2-3	NA	CASSRLASSTDTQYF	TGTGCCAGCAGCCGCCTGGCATCCAGCACAGATACGCAGTATTTT
NA	TRBV4-1	TRBJ1-5	few	CASSQEAGTPNQPQHF	TGCGCCAGCAGCCAAGAAGCGGGGACCCCAAATCAGCCCCAGCATTTT
TRBD1	TRBV6-6	TRBJ1-3	NA	CASSYSETGEDF	TGTGCCAGCAGTTACTCTGAGACAGGGGAGGATTTT
NA	TRBV2	TRBJ1-4	few	CASRAREELFF	TGTGCCAGCAGGGCACGGGAGGAACTGTTTTTT
TRBD1	TRBV27	TRBJ1-6	many	CASKKQGAHSPLHF	TGTGCCAGCAAAAAACAGGGGGCACATTCACCCCTCCACTTT
TRBD2	TRBV4-2	TRBJ2-7	few	CASSRQALGKGGEQYF	TGTGCCAGCAGCCGCCAAGCGTTGGGGAAGGGAGGGGAGCAGTACTTC
NA	TRBV28	TRBJ1-5	many	CASSNSGSNQPQHF	TGTGCCAGCAGTAATTCAGGCAGCAATCAGCCCCAGCATTTT
TRBD2	TRBV20-1	TRBJ2-1	many	CSARPAGGYNEQFF	TGCAGTGCCAGACCAGCGGGGGGTTACAATGAGCAGTTCTTC
NA	TRBV4-1	TRBJ2-3	few	CASSQGVTDTQYF	TGCGCCAGCAGCCAAGGGGTCACAGATACGCAGTATTTT
NA	TRBV6-5	TRBJ2-7	NA	CASSHVQGNHEQYF	TGTGCCAGCAGCCACGTTCAGGGGAACCACGAGCAGTACTTC
TRBD1	TRBV9	TRBJ1-4	NA	CASSARQGDNEKLFF	TGTGCCAGCAGCGCTAGACAGGGTGATAATGAAAAACTGTTTTTT
NA	TRBV20-1	TRBJ2-4	many	CSARGTIGPPHIQYF	TGCAGTGCTAGAGGGACCATCGGACCCCCCCACATTCAGTACTTC
TRBD1	TRBV25-1	TRBJ1-1	NA	CASSEGTAIREAFF	TGTGCCAGCAGTGAGGGGACAGCAATCCGAGAAGCTTTCTTT
NA	TRBV30	TRBJ1-6	many	CAWSSQRDSPLHF	TGTGCCTGGAGTTCACAGAGGGATTCACCCCTCCACTTT
TRBD2	TRBV9	TRBJ2-1	many	CASSVGGGAGQFF	TGTGCCAGCAGCGTAGGCGGGGGGGCAGGGCAGTTCTTC
NA	TRBV20-1	TRBJ2-3	many	CSARDKRRSGNTQYF	TGCAGTGCTAGAGATAAGAGGCGGTCTGGAAATACGCAGTATTTT